This section outlines one T cell receptor (beta chain) sequence together with its context. Germline V gene data show CDR1 as LNHDA and CDR2 as SQIVND (reference sequence). The ends were cut back, 2 bases at V and 4 bases at J, with 8 bases in the middle. The CDR3 sequence is 13 residues long. This entry comes from a study of blood T cell repertoires in COVID-19. The overall study: There were acute and convalescent COVID-19 samples, and they came from the United States, Italy and Spain.

Measured with immunoSEQ multiplex PCR; TCRdb has only the in-frame clones, and not every one. The data hold over 200,000 clones, with 75% to 85% observed a single time. The TCR comes from a woman aged 30 to 39 with COVID-19, enrolled during active disease. Sequences were obtained from peripheral blood. This chain connects TRBV19 to TRBJ1-1; D remains ambiguous. As DNA, the CDR3 is TGTGCCAGTAGTATACCGGGTTTCACTGAAGCTTTCTTT. It is translated as CASSIPGFTEAFF.